This T cell receptor beta chain was identified in a study of shared clonotypes between healthy human individuals. Overall study results and limits: Rarefaction demonstrated incomplete sorted-subset sequencing despite large depth.

Donors, without exception, were Caucasian adults residing in Nashville, Tennessee. J lost 1 base, V lost 8 bases, and 10 bases had no gene match. CDR1 and CDR2 (germline): SNHLY, FYNNEI. The CDR3 covers 15 residues. This clone was observed a handful of times. The antigen remains undetermined. Deep was the level at which the assay was run. Produced via immunoSEQ multiplex PCR; TCRdb's table is partial and in-frame only. The sample has around 720,000 clones; about three quarters are singletons. The gene calls are TRBV2 and TRBJ1-1, with 7 bases that match TRBD1. The sequence derives from a woman under 40 in good health. The sequenced sample consisted of memory CD4+ T cells sorted from blood. Subset in this sample: CD45RA-negative fraction. The CDR3 DNA sequence: TGTGCCAGCCAGAGGGAGGGACAGACGAACACTGAAGCTTTCTTT. Amino acids: CASQREGQTNTEAFF.